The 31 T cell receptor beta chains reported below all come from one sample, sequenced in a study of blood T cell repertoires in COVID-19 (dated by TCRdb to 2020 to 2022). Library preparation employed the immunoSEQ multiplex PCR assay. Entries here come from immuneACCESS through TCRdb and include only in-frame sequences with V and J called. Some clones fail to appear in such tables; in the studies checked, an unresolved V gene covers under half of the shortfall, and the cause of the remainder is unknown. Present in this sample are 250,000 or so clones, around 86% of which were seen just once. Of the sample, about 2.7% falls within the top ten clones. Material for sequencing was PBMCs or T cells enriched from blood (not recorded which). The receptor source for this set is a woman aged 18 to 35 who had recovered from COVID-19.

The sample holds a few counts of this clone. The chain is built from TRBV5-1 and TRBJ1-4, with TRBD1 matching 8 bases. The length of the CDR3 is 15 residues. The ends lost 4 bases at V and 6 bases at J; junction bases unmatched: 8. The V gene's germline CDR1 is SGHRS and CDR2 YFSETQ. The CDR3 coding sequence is TGCGCCAGCAGCCTCCACGGGACAGGAGATGAAAAACTGTTTTTT. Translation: CASSLHGTGDEKLFF.

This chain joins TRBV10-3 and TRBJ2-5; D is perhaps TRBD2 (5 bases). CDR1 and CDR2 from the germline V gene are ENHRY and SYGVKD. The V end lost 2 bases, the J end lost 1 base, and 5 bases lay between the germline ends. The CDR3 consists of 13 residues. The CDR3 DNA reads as TGTGCCATCAGTGAGGCGGGCCAAGAGACCCAGTACTTC. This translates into CAISEAGQETQYF.

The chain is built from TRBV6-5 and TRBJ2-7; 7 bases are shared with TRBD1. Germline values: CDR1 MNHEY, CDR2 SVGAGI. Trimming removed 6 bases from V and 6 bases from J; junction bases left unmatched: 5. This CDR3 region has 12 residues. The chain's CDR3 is CASSLAGGEQYF. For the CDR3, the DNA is TGTGCCAGCAGCCTAGCAGGGGGCGAGCAGTACTTC.

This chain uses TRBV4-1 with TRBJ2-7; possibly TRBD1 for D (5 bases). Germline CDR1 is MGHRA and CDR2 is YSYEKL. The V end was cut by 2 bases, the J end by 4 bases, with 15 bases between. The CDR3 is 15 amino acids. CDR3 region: CASSQLDQGSYEQYF. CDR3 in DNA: TGCGCCAGCAGCCAACTGGATCAGGGATCGTACGAGCAGTACTTC.

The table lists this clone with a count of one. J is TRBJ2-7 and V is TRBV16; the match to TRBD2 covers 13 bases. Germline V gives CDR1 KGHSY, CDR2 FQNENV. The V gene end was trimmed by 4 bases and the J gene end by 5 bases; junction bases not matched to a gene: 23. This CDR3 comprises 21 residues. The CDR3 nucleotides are TGTGCCAGCAGCCCCCCAACCGCGGGACTAGGACTAGCGGGAGTTACCCACGAGCAGTACTTC. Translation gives CASSPPTAGLGLAGVTHEQYF.

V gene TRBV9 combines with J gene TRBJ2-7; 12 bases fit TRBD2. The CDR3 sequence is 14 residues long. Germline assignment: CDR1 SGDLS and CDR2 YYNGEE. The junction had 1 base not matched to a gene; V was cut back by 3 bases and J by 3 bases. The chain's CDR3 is CASSATSGGYEQYF. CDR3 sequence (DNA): TGTGCCAGCAGCGCGACTAGCGGGGGCTACGAGCAGTACTTC.

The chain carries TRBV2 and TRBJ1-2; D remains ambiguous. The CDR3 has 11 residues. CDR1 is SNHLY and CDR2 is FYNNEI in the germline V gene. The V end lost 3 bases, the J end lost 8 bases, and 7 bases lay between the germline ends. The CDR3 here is CASSDYLGYTF. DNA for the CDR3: TGTGCCAGCAGTGACTACCTAGGCTACACCTTC.

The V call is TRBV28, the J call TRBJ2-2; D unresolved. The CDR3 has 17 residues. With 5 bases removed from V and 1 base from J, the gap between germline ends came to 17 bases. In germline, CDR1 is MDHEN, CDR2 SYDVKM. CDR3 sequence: CASSRDSFPQNTGELFF. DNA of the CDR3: TGTGCCAGCAGTCGAGACTCCTTTCCTCAGAACACCGGGGAGCTGTTTTTT.

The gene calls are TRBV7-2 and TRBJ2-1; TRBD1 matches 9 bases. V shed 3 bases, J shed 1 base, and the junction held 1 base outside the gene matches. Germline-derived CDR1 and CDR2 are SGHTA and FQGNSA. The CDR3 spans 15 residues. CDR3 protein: CASSFGQGSYNEQFF. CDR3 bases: TGTGCCAGCAGCTTCGGACAGGGGTCCTACAATGAGCAGTTCTTC.

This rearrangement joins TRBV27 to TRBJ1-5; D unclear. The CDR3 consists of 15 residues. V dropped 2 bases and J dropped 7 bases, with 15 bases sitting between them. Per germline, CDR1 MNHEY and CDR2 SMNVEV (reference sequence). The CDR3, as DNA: TGTGCCAGCAGTTTAGGGCAGCCTTCTGGGCAGCCCCAGCATTTT. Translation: CASSLGQPSGQPQHF.

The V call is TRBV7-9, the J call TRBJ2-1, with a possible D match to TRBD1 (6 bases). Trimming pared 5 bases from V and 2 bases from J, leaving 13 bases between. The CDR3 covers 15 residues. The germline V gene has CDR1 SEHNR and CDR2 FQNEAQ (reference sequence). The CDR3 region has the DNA TGTGCCAGCAGCCATGGGGGACAAGCCTACAATGAGCAGTTCTTC. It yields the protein CASSHGGQAYNEQFF. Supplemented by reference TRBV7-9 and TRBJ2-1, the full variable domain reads DTGVSQNPRHKITKRGQNVTFRCDPISEHNRLYWYRQTLGQGPEFLTYFQNEAQLEKSRLLSDRFSAERPKGSFSTLEIQRTEQGDSAMYLCASSHGGQAYNEQFFGPGTRLTVL.

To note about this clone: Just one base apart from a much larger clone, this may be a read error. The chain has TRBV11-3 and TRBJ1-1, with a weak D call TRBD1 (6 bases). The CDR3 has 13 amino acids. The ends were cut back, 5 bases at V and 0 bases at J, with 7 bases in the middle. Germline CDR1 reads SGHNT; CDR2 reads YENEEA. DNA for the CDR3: TGTGCCAGCAGCGGACAGATGAACACTGAAGCTTTCTTT. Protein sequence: CASSGQMNTEAFF.

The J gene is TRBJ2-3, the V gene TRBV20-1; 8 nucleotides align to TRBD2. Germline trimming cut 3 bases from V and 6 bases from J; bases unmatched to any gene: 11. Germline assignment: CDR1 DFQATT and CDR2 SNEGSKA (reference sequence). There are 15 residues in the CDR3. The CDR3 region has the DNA TGCAGTGCTAGTACCCCGGGACTAGGGGTCGATACGCAGTATTTT. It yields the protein CSASTPGLGVDTQYF.

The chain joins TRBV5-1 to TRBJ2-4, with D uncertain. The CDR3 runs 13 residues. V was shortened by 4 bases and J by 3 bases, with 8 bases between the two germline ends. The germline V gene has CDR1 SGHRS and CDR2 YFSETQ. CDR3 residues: CASSPTYKNIQYF. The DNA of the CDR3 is TGCGCCAGCAGCCCGACTTACAAAAACATTCAGTACTTC.

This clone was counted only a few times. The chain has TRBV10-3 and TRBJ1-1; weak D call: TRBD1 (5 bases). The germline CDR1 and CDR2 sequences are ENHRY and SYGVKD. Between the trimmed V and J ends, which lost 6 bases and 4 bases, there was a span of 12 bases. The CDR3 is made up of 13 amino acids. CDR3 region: CAIRGGGGTEAFF. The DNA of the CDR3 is TGTGCCATCAGAGGTGGGGGAGGCACTGAAGCTTTCTTT.

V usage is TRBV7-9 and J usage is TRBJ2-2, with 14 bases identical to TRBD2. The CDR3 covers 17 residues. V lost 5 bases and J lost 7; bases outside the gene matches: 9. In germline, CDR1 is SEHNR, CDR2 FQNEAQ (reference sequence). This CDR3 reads CASSPRTSGGPYGELFF. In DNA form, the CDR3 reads TGTGCCAGCAGCCCCAGGACTAGCGGGGGGCCCTACGGGGAGCTGTTTTTT.

CDR3 nucleotides: TGCGCCAGCCAGGGTCCCGGGGAGCTGTTTTTT. This sequence encodes CASQGPGELFF. The V and J genes are TRBV5-1 and TRBJ2-2, with a possible D match to TRBD1 (5 bases). CDR1 SGHRS and CDR2 YFSETQ come from the germline V gene. This CDR3 region has 11 residues. Between the trimmed V and J ends, which lost 7 bases and 6 bases, there was a span of 7 bases.

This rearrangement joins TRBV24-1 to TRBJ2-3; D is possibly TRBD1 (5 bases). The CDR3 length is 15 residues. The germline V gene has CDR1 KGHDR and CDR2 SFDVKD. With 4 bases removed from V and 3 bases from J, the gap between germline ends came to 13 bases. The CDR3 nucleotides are TGTGCCACCAGTGAAAGACAAAGGGGTACAGATACGCAGTATTTT. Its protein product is CATSERQRGTDTQYF.

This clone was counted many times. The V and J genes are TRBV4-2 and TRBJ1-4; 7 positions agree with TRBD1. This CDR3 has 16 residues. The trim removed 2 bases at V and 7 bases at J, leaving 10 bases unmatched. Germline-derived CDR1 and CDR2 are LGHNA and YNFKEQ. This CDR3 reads CASSQSRDSNTEKLFF. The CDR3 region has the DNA TGTGCCAGCAGCCAATCCCGGGACAGTAATACTGAAAAACTGTTTTTT.

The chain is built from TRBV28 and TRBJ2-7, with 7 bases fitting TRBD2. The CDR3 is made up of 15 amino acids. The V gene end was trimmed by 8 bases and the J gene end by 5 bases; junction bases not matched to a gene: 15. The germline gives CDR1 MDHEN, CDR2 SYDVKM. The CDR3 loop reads CASVIWGGEPHEQYF. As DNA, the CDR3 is TGTGCCAGCGTTATATGGGGGGGGGAGCCCCACGAGCAGTACTTC.

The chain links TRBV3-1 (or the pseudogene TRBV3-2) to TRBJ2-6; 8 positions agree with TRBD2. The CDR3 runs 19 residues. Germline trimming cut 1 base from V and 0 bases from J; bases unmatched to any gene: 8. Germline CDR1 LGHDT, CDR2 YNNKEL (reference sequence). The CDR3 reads CASSQVGGALSSGANVLTF. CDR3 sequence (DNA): TGTGCCAGCAGCCAAGTCGGGGGGGCGCTGTCCTCTGGGGCCAACGTCCTGACTTTC.

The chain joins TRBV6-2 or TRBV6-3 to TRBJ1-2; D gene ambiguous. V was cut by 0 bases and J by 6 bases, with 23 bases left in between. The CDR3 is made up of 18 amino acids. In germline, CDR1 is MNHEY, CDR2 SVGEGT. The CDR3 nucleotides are TGTGCCAGCAGTTACTCGATTCCCCTCGGAGAGGGTGAGGATGGCTACACCTTC. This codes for CASSYSIPLGEGEDGYTF.

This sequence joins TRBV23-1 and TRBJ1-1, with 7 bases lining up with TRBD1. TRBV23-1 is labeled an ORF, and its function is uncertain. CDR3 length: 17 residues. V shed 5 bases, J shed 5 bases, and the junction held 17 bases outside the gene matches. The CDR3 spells CASSAGDSPKGRTEAFF. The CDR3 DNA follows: TGCGCCAGCAGTGCCGGGGACAGCCCTAAGGGGAGGACTGAAGCTTTCTTT.

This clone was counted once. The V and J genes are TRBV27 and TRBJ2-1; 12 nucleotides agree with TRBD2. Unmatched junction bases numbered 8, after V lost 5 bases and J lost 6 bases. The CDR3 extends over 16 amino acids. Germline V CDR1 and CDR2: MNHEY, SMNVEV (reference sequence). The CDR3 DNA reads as TGTGCCAGCAGTGCTTCTAGCGGGAGGGTCGTCAATGAGCAGTTCTTC. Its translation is CASSASSGRVVNEQFF.

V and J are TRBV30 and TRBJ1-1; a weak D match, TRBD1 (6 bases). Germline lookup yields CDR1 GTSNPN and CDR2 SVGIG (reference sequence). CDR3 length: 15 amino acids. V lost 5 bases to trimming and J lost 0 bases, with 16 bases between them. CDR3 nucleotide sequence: TGTGCCTGGCGACAGGAGGATCTCATGAACACTGAAGCTTTCTTT. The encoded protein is CAWRQEDLMNTEAFF.

In nucleotides, the CDR3 is TGTGCCAGCAGTTTACGACTAGCGGGCCCACCATCCTCCTACGAGCAGTACTTC. Residues: CASSLRLAGPPSSYEQYF. This chain links TRBV28 with TRBJ2-7; 10 nucleotides agree with TRBD2. In germline, CDR1 is MDHEN, CDR2 SYDVKM. This CDR3 spans 18 amino acids. V shed 2 bases and J 0 bases; nucleotides not matched to a gene: 10.

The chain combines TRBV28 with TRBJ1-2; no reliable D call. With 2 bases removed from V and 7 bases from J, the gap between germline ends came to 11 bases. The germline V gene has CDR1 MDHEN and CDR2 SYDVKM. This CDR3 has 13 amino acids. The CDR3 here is CASSLNHVGGYTF. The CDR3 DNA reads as TGTGCCAGCAGTTTAAACCACGTCGGTGGCTACACCTTC.

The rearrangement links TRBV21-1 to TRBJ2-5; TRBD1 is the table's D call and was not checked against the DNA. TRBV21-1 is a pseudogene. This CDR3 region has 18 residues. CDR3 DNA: TGTGCCAGCAGCAAACCCCCGAAAAACAGGGCGCCTGAAGAGACCCAGTACTTC. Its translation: CASSKPPKNRAPEETQYF.

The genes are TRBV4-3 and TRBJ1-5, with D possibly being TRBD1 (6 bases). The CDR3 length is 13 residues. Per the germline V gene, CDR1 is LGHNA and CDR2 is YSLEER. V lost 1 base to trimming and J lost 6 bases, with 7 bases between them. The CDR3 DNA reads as TGCGCCAGCAGCCAAGGAGGGGGTCAGCCCCAGCATTTT. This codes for CASSQGGGQPQHF.

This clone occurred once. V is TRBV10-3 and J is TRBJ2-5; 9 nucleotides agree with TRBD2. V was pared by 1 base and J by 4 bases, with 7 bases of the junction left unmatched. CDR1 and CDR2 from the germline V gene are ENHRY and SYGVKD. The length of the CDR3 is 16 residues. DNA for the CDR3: TGTGCCATCAGTGAGTACGCGGGGGGGCTCGGAGAGACCCAGTACTTC. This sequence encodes CAISEYAGGLGETQYF.

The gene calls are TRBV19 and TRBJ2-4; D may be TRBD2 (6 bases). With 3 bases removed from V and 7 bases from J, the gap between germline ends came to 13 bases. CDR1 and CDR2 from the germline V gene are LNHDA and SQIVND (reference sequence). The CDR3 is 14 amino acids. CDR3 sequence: CASSMLGSPNIQYF. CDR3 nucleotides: TGTGCCAGTAGTATGCTCGGGAGCCCGAACATTCAGTACTTC.